Below are 11 T cell receptor beta chains sequenced from a single sample in a study of blood T cells in healthy people across ages. Together with a sample-barcoded 5' primer, a J-beta primer mix was included in a second PCR lasting roughly 6 to 12 cycles. MiXCR was run by TCRdb on the 5' RACE reads, yielding one entry per CDR3 protein. The data show some 1.4 million distinct CDR3 sequences, with 42% seen just once and approximately 7.9% held by the top ten. The sequenced sample was blood. These receptors came from a woman aged 18-35 years in good health.

The chain recombines TRBV4-1 with TRBJ2-7, with TRBD2 identical over 9 bases. The closer fit of TRBJ2-5 to the DNA end suggests the J call may be wrong. Germline V gene sequence: CDR1 MGHRA, CDR2 YSYEKL. The CDR3 sequence is 20 residues long. The CDR3 sequence: CASSQELSGGNLRGKETQYF. The CDR3 bases are TGCGCCAGCAGCCAAGAGCTCAGCGGGGGGAACTTGAGGGGCAAAGAGACCCAGTACTTC.

V usage is TRBV21-1 and J usage is TRBJ2-1; the table's D call, TRBD1, has no DNA check behind it. TRBV21-1 is a pseudogene locus. CDR3 length: 13 amino acids. CDR3 bases: TGTGCCAGCACGAAGCGGGGACCCCCCAGGCAGTTCTTC. This encodes CASTKRGPPRQFF.

The chain links TRBV6-2 or TRBV6-3 to TRBJ2-1; TRBD1 or TRBD2 may be the D gene (5 bases each). Judging by the DNA end, TRBJ2-7 fits better; the J call may be wrong. The germline V gene encodes CDR1 MNHEY and CDR2 SVGEGT. The CDR3 covers 14 residues. CDR3 protein: CASRTGQSYNEQYF. The CDR3 nucleotides read TGTGCCAGCAGAACGGGGCAGTCCTACAATGAGCAGTACTTC.

As to this clonotype: At one end the junction does not follow the germline gene, possibly because of a read error. This chain connects TRBV7-2 to TRBJ2-4; TRBD2 aligns across 16 bases. Germline V lookup: CDR1 SGHTA, CDR2 FQGNSA. The CDR3 has 18 amino acids. Written as DNA, the CDR3 is TGTGCCAGCAGCCCGGGACTAGCGGGAGGGATAGCCAAAAACATTCTGTACTTC. Translating gives CASSPGLAGGIAKNILYF. The complete variable domain, with remaining parts taken from reference TRBV7-2 and TRBJ2-4, reads GAGVSQSPSNKVTEKGKDVELRCDPISGHTALYWYRQSLGQGLEFLIYFQGNSAPDKSGLPSDRFSAERTGGSVSTLTIQRTQQEDSAVYLCASSPGLAGGIAKNILYFGAGTRLSVL.

This chain uses TRBV9 with TRBJ2-4; perhaps TRBD1 as D (5 bases). The tail of the sequence fits TRBJ2-7 better, so the J call may be wrong. The CDR3 spans 15 residues. Germline assignment: CDR1 SGDLS and CDR2 YYNGEE. The CDR3 DNA follows: TGTGCCAGCAGCGCATCGACAGTCCCCTCCTACGAGCAGTACTTC. It specifies CASSASTVPSYEQYF.

The V call is TRBV6-8, the J call TRBJ1-2; 7 bases match TRBD1. The CDR3 consists of 12 residues. V trimming: 10 bases; J trimming: 6 bases; junction bases outside the gene matches: 8. From germline, CDR1 is MNHGY and CDR2 SAAAGT. DNA for the CDR3: TGTGCCAACAGGGGCTCGGGGAATGGCTACACCTTC. Translating gives CANRGSGNGYTF.

V usage is TRBV6-1 and J usage is TRBJ2-3; TRBD1 matches 7 bases. The V gene's germline CDR1 is MNHNS and CDR2 SASEGT. The ends lost 4 bases at V and 4 bases at J; junction bases unmatched: 14. The CDR3 spans 17 residues. The CDR3 sequence: CASSGLMTGLFPDTQYF. The CDR3 region has the DNA TGTGCCAGCAGTGGACTAATGACAGGGCTGTTCCCAGATACGCAGTATTTT.

The genes are TRBV11-2 and TRBJ1-1; D gene ambiguous. This CDR3 has 10 amino acids. V was shortened by 5 bases and J by 11 bases, with 9 bases between the two germline ends. In germline, CDR1 is SGHAT, CDR2 FQNNGV. The CDR3 region has the DNA TGTGCCAGCAGCCCCGATAGGGCTTTCTTT. Its translation is CASSPDRAFF.

A word on this clonotype: This may be a read error: a much more frequent sequence differs by one nucleotide. The gene calls are TRBV11-2 and TRBJ2-3; TRBD2 agrees at 7 bases. Germline values: CDR1 SGHAT, CDR2 FQNNGV. After removal of 5 bases from V and 3 bases from J, the junction contained 11 bases not matched to a gene. The length of the CDR3 is 16 residues. This chain's CDR3 is CASSLPTSRGTDTQYF. The CDR3, as DNA: TGTGCCAGCAGCCTACCGACTAGCAGAGGAACAGATACGCAGTATTTT.

This clonotype was counted a few times. The chain recombines TRBV6-2 or TRBV6-3 with TRBJ1-2; D is undetermined. Trimming cost V 4 bases and J 4 bases, with 19 bases left between them. The CDR3 totals 16 residues. CDR1 and CDR2 from the germline V gene are MNHEY and SVGEGT. The DNA of the CDR3 is TGTGCCAGCAGTTCCGAACAGACTCTTCCGCCCTATGGCTACACCTTC. Translated: CASSSEQTLPPYGYTF.

This clonotype was detected a few times. The chain carries TRBV7-9 and TRBJ2-7; TRBD1 matches at 7 bases. Germline V gene lookup returns CDR1 SEHNR and CDR2 FQNEAQ (reference sequence). Trimming removed 4 bases from V and 0 bases from J; junction bases left unmatched: 18. The CDR3 is 19 residues long. Written as DNA, the CDR3 is TGTGCCAGCAGCTCGACCGACCTTACAGGGGCTTGGCACTCCTACGAGCAGTACTTC. This sequence encodes CASSSTDLTGAWHSYEQYF.